A single sample gave rise to the 28 T cell receptor beta chains below, sequenced in a study of cytomegalovirus exposure and HLA in healthy donors. TCRdb's copy holds only in-frame clones and misses some; the assay was immunoSEQ multiplex PCR. The sample shows roughly 60,000 clones, about 90% of them seen only once. Sequences were obtained from PBMCs. The source is a woman younger than 30 in good health and CMV-seronegative.

This chain connects TRBV6-1 to TRBJ1-5, with D unclear. Between the trimmed V and J ends, which lost 2 bases and 0 bases, there was a span of 8 bases. The germline gives CDR1 MNHNS, CDR2 SASEGT. This CDR3 has 15 residues. In DNA, the CDR3 is TGTGCCAGCAGTGAAAGACAAAGTAGCAATCAGCCCCAGCATTTT. Residues: CASSERQSSNQPQHF.

The chain's CDR3 is CASSPGRVTWYGYTF. The CDR3 DNA is TGTGCCAGCAGCCCTGGTCGGGTAACCTGGTATGGCTACACCTTC. This chain uses TRBV11-2 with TRBJ1-2; no definite D call. Germline lookup yields CDR1 SGHAT and CDR2 FQNNGV. Trimming left V 5 bases short and J 5 bases short, with 18 bases between. The CDR3 consists of 15 residues.

The chain couples TRBV6-5 to TRBJ1-5; D ambiguous. CDR1 is MNHEY, CDR2 SVGAGI, per germline. Trimming stripped 6 bases from V and 6 bases from J, with 12 bases between. This CDR3 is built from 13 residues. The CDR3 here is CASRTIPSQPQHF. The CDR3 DNA is TGTGCCAGCAGAACCATTCCGAGTCAGCCCCAGCATTTT.

The chain has TRBV20-1 and TRBJ2-1; D is uncertain. Trimming pared 4 bases from V and 8 bases from J, leaving 9 bases between. The CDR3 extends over 11 amino acids. Germline V CDR1 and CDR2: DFQATT, SNEGSKA (reference sequence). CDR3 DNA sequence: TGCAGTGCTATTTTCCGGGATGAGCAGTTCTTC. Amino acid sequence: CSAIFRDEQFF.

The J gene is TRBJ1-3, the V gene TRBV28, with 10 nucleotides matching TRBD1. Germline CDR1 and CDR2: MDHEN and SYDVKM. This CDR3 comprises 16 residues. Unmatched junction bases numbered 3, after V lost 2 bases and J lost 2 bases. CDR3 protein: CASSLTGTGAGNTIYF. The CDR3 bases are TGTGCCAGCAGTTTAACCGGGACAGGGGCTGGAAACACCATATATTTT.

The V call is TRBV11-3, the J call TRBJ1-1, with D perhaps TRBD1 (6 bases). CDR3 length: 15 amino acids. V shed 5 bases and J shed 5 bases, with 18 bases lying between them. The germline V gene has CDR1 SGHNT and CDR2 YENEEA. CDR3 region: CASSPRQVGGTEAFF. In nucleotides, the CDR3 is TGTGCCAGCAGCCCCAGACAGGTCGGTGGGACTGAAGCTTTCTTT.

V gene TRBV5-8 combines with J gene TRBJ1-2; the match to TRBD1 covers 10 bases. The CDR3 runs to 15 residues. CDR1 is SGHTS and CDR2 is YDEGEE in the germline V gene. Losses at the gene ends were 4 bases for V and 3 bases for J; bases not matched to a gene: 6. For the CDR3, the DNA is TGTGCCAGCAGCCCTCGGACAGGGGGGTACTATGGCTACACCTTC. Residues: CASSPRTGGYYGYTF.

This sequence joins TRBV19 and TRBJ1-1; 9 bases are a match to TRBD1. CDR1 is LNHDA, CDR2 SQIVND, per germline (reference sequence). CDR3 length equals 10 residues. The ends lost 8 bases at V and 12 bases at J; junction bases unmatched: 4. The CDR3 here is CASGTGLTFF. The DNA for the CDR3 is TGTGCCAGTGGGACAGGGCTGACTTTCTTT.

This rearrangement joins TRBV5-1 to TRBJ2-1; D is possibly TRBD1 (5 bases). CDR3 length: 13 residues. CDR1 is SGHRS and CDR2 is YFSETQ in the germline V gene. The V end lost 4 bases, the J end lost 6 bases, and 11 bases lay between the germline ends. The CDR3 loop reads CASSDDRSNEQFF. CDR3 nucleotide sequence: TGCGCCAGCAGCGATGACAGAAGCAATGAGCAGTTCTTC.

This clone appeared a few times. The CDR3 loop is CASSLEAGGSGANVLTF. The CDR3 DNA follows: TGCGCCAGCAGCTTGGAGGCAGGGGGCTCTGGGGCCAACGTCCTGACTTTC. The chain carries TRBV5-1 and TRBJ2-6, with TRBD1 matching over 7 bases. CDR1 and CDR2 from the germline V gene are SGHRS and YFSETQ. With V trimmed by 0 bases and J by 0 bases, 3 bases remained unmatched. CDR3 length: 17 amino acids.

V is TRBV10-3 and J is TRBJ2-7; D ambiguous. This CDR3 has 11 amino acids. V lost 10 bases, J lost 5 bases, and 12 bases lay in between. Per the germline V gene, CDR1 is ENHRY and CDR2 is SYGVKD. The CDR3 reads CATARSDEQYF. For the CDR3, the DNA is TGTGCCACCGCACGTTCGGACGAGCAGTACTTC.

The gene calls are TRBV11-3 and TRBJ2-7; 12 nucleotides agree with TRBD2. Trimming removed 7 bases from V and 3 bases from J; junction bases left unmatched: 4. CDR3 size: 14 residues. Germline CDR1 SGHNT, CDR2 YENEEA. This CDR3 is CASTTSGGFYEQYF. CDR3 nucleotide sequence: TGTGCCAGCACCACTAGCGGGGGGTTCTACGAGCAGTACTTC. Complete variable domain (other parts from reference TRBV11-3 and TRBJ2-7): EAGVVQSPRYKIIEKKQPVAFWCNPISGHNTLYWYLQNLGQGPELLIRYENEEAVDDSQLPKDRFSAERLKGVDSTLKIQPAELGDSAVYLCASTTSGGFYEQYFGPGTRLTVT.

In nucleotides, the CDR3 is TGTGCCAGTAGTAGCAGGGTATATGGCAATCAGCCCCAGCATTTT. Its translation is CASSSRVYGNQPQHF. The chain couples TRBV19 to TRBJ1-5; perhaps TRBD1 as D (5 bases). CDR3 length: 15 residues. The V gene's germline CDR1 is LNHDA and CDR2 SQIVND (reference sequence). Trimming shortened V by 4 bases and J by 2 bases, and 12 bases separated the two germline ends.

The chain combines TRBV7-9 with TRBJ1-1, with 7 bases lining up with TRBD1. The CDR3 has 12 residues. From germline, CDR1 is SEHNR and CDR2 FQNEAQ (reference sequence). The V segment lost 3 bases and the J segment 7 bases; nucleotides outside the gene matches: 2. The DNA for the CDR3 is TGTGCCAGCAGCTTGACAGGGCTTGAAGCTTTCTTT. Its translation: CASSLTGLEAFF.

This chain links TRBV6-4 with TRBJ2-1; perhaps TRBD1 as D (6 bases). The CDR3 length is 16 residues. V was cut by 4 bases and J by 5 bases, with 18 bases left in between. Germline V gives CDR1 MRHNA, CDR2 SNTAGT. The CDR3 nucleotides read TGTGCCAGCAGTGGAGGGGCCAGGGGTGGACACAATGAGCAGTTCTTC. Residues: CASSGGARGGHNEQFF.

This chain links TRBV9 with TRBJ2-2, with 7 bases aligning to TRBD2. The CDR3 loop spans 15 amino acids. Germline V gene lookup returns CDR1 SGDLS and CDR2 YYNGEE. V dropped 2 bases and J dropped 6; count of bases not matched to a gene: 7. The CDR3 region is CASSVGGRAAGELFF. Here the CDR3 DNA reads TGTGCCAGCAGCGTTGGAGGGAGGGCCGCCGGGGAGCTGTTTTTT. Looking up the rest from reference TRBV9 and TRBJ2-2 gives the full variable domain: DSGVTQTPKHLITATGQRVTLRCSPRSGDLSVYWYQQSLDQGLQFLIQYYNGEERAKGNILERFSAQQFPDLHSELNLSSLELGDSALYFCASSVGGRAAGELFFGEGSRLTVL.

The chain is built from TRBV25-1 and TRBJ1-1, with 7 bases fitting TRBD1. The V and J ends lost 3 bases and 3 bases, in that order; junction bases with no gene match: 10. This CDR3 region has 16 residues. CDR1 and CDR2 from the germline V gene are MGHDK and SYGVNS. This chain's CDR3 is CASSDPRQGSDTEAFF. The CDR3 bases are TGTGCCAGCAGTGATCCGCGACAGGGTTCGGACACTGAAGCTTTCTTT.

This chain connects TRBV9 to TRBJ2-2; D is perhaps TRBD2 (5 bases). This CDR3 has 14 amino acids. Germline V lookup: CDR1 SGDLS, CDR2 YYNGEE. Trimming stripped 4 bases from V and 9 bases from J, with 16 bases between. CDR3 protein: CASSPGHLARELFF. Written as DNA, the CDR3 is TGTGCCAGCAGCCCCGGGCACCTAGCCAGGGAGCTGTTTTTT.

The V and J genes are TRBV7-8 and TRBJ1-1; D gene uncertain. The V gene's germline CDR1 is SGHVS and CDR2 FQNEAQ. V was cut by 2 bases and J by 8 bases, with 15 bases left in between. This CDR3 has 14 amino acids. CDR3 sequence: CASSLLGYGGEAFF. Here the CDR3 DNA reads TGTGCCAGCAGCTTATTAGGGTATGGCGGGGAAGCTTTCTTT.

The CDR3 nucleotides read TGTGCCGCGCGGATCGTGGCAGGGGGTAATTCACCCCTCCACTTT. Its protein is CAARIVAGGNSPLHF. This chain links TRBV6-5 with TRBJ1-6, with 7 bases aligning to TRBD1. Germline CDR1 is MNHEY and CDR2 is SVGAGI. The CDR3 sequence is 15 residues long. The J segment lost 6 bases and the V segment lost 11 bases, leaving 13 bases of the junction unmatched.

V and J are TRBV2 and TRBJ1-1; D is possibly TRBD1 (5 bases). The germline V gene encodes CDR1 SNHLY and CDR2 FYNNEI. V dropped 3 bases and J dropped 6 bases, with 26 bases sitting between them. The CDR3 runs to 18 residues. In DNA, the CDR3 is TGTGCCAGCAGTGAGATCGCAGGGTTTTCACCCCCCCAGCCTGAAGCTTTCTTT. Protein sequence: CASSEIAGFSPPQPEAFF.

V gene TRBV9 combines with J gene TRBJ2-3; D may be TRBD1 (7 bases). The CDR3 consists of 14 residues. Trimming cost V 0 bases and J 5 bases, with 10 bases left between them. In germline, CDR1 is SGDLS, CDR2 YYNGEE. The DNA of the CDR3 is TGTGCCAGCAGCGTAGACCAGGGGGGAGATACGCAGTATTTT. Its protein product is CASSVDQGGDTQYF.

This rearrangement joins TRBV10-3 to TRBJ2-7; D is perhaps TRBD1 (6 bases). The V end lost 4 bases, the J end lost 5 bases, and 18 bases lay between the germline ends. Looked up from germline, CDR1 is ENHRY and CDR2 is SYGVKD. The CDR3 loop spans 15 amino acids. This chain's CDR3 is CAISGGLRQVDEQYF. As DNA, the CDR3 is TGTGCCATCAGTGGTGGTTTGAGACAGGTCGACGAGCAGTACTTC.

The chain couples TRBV10-3 to TRBJ1-1, with 10 bases that match TRBD1. The CDR3 consists of 16 residues. CDR1 is ENHRY, CDR2 SYGVKD, per germline. J was trimmed by 0 bases and V by 5 bases; bases with no gene match: 6. Here the CDR3 reads CAISTGQGGMNTEAFF. In nucleotides, the CDR3 is TGTGCCATCAGTACTGGACAGGGGGGGATGAACACTGAAGCTTTCTTT.

Only one count was recorded for this clone. The chain uses TRBV19 and TRBJ2-1; 7 nucleotides agree with TRBD1. After removal of 6 bases from V and 4 bases from J, the junction contained 9 bases not matched to a gene. There are 15 residues in the CDR3. The V gene's germline CDR1 is LNHDA and CDR2 SQIVND (reference sequence). CDR3 protein: CASRHRDSRYNEQFF. The CDR3 DNA reads as TGTGCCAGTAGGCACCGGGACAGTCGTTACAATGAGCAGTTCTTC. Full variable domain (outside the CDR3, taken from reference TRBV19 and TRBJ2-1): DGGITQSPKYLFRKEGQNVTLSCEQNLNHDAMYWYRQDPGQGLRLIYYSQIVNDFQKGDIAEGYSVSREKKESFPLTVTSAQKNPTAFYLCASRHRDSRYNEQFFGPGTRLTVL.

This clone was observed a few times. The chain carries TRBV27 and TRBJ2-7; 11 nucleotides align to TRBD1. The CDR3 sequence is 15 residues long. The germline V gene encodes CDR1 MNHEY and CDR2 SMNVEV (reference sequence). V trimming: 5 bases; J trimming: 5 bases; junction bases outside the gene matches: 8. CDR3 bases: TGTGCCAGCAGTCAATGGACAGGGGGCATCGACGAGCAGTACTTC. As protein: CASSQWTGGIDEQYF.

The chain is built from TRBV28 and TRBJ1-1; TRBD1 is a possible D gene (5 bases). The CDR3 runs to 16 residues. Deletions cut 1 base from V and 1 base from J, with 13 bases between. Germline lookup yields CDR1 MDHEN and CDR2 SYDVKM. The CDR3 protein is CASSLLGGGTNTEAFF. CDR3 DNA sequence: TGTGCCAGCAGTTTATTGGGCGGGGGGACGAACACTGAAGCTTTCTTT.

The chain carries TRBV7-6 and TRBJ2-3; a possible D gene is TRBD2 (5 bases). V lost 4 bases and J lost 0, with 14 bases in between. From germline, CDR1 is SGHVS and CDR2 FNYEAQ. This CDR3 comprises 16 residues. The CDR3 region is CASSSPAGPSTDTQYF. The CDR3 DNA reads TGTGCCAGCAGCTCCCCGGCGGGTCCCAGCACAGATACGCAGTATTTT.